This TCR beta chain was captured by sequencing in a study of cytomegalovirus exposure and HLA in healthy donors. Whole-study context: Unique TCR beta sequences numbering some 120 million came from about 179 million T cells in an earlier analysis.

Vbeta (60) and Jbeta (13) primers were used in the PCR. Clones were read by immunoSEQ multiplex PCR, and TCRdb kept only the in-frame ones, dropping some. The data show about 160,000 clones, approximately 80% seen once. Concerning this clone: The antigen is unknown.

This CDR3 is built from 16 residues. The germline V gene has CDR1 LNHNV and CDR2 YYDKDF (reference sequence). Trimming removed 4 bases from V and 5 bases from J; junction bases left unmatched: 10. Study outcomes and limitations: In a later analysis, TCR beta V- and J-gene trimming was associated with a missense DCLRE1C variant. According to a later analysis, most TCR beta chains associated with CMV appeared HLA-restricted. Researchers reported in a later analysis that common viral pathogens appeared linked to several top clusters.

Sequencing input: PBMCs. This receptor was identified in a male donor in good health and CMV-seropositive. J is TRBJ1-4 and V is TRBV15; 7 positions match TRBD1. As DNA, the CDR3 is TGTGCCACCAGCACCCCGCCAGGGGGACAGAATGAAAAACTGTTTTTT. Its translation is CATSTPPGGQNEKLFF.